The TCR beta chain described here comes from a study of identical twins. Regarding this clonotype: The antigen remains unidentified.

Study conclusions and caveats: Not following the same donors, the study drew its conclusions from cross-sectional statistical analysis.

TCRdb reprocessed the 5' RACE reads via MiXCR and lists one record per CDR3 protein. The sample contains roughly 720,000 distinct CDR3 sequences, 18% of which appear only once. The CDR3 extends over 16 amino acids. Trimming removed 8 bases at V and 5 bases at J, with 24 bases between. These data also featured in a second study, about T cells expressing NK-cell markers. As that study records: A handful of donors showed these clonotypes also leading the CD3+CD56-NKG2C+ fraction.

The chain joins TRBV23-1 to TRBJ2-5; TRBD1 might be the D (5 bases). TRBV23-1 is placed among ORFs of uncertain function. The specimen was PBMCs. This TCR was recovered from a woman younger than 35 in good health. CDR3 sequence reads: CASVPSRTYKGETQYF. Written as DNA, the CDR3 is TGCGCCAGCGTCCCCTCCCGGACATATAAGGGGGAGACCCAGTACTTC.